A selection of T cell receptor beta chains follows, all from one sample in a study of identical twins. In TCRdb, the 5' RACE reads were re-called with MiXCR into one record per CDR3 protein. Of roughly 1.6 million distinct CDR3 sequences detected, 25% to 35% appear once; the ten largest clones hold about 0.27%. Sequencing used cord blood. The source of these receptors is a newborn girl in good health. Each CDR3 is given with its conserved first and last residue. D genes are given only for firm matches. Clone size appears in some rows only: once, few, many, or a class for an expanded clone.

>.|TRBJ1-1|TRBV20-1|few
TGCAGTGCTTCCCGTGCCGACCCTGAAGCTTTCTTT
CSASRADPEAFF
>.|TRBJ2-1|TRBV20-1|.
TGCAGTGCCGTACGTACGCAGAGCTCCTACAATGAGCAGTTCTTC
CSAVRTQSSYNEQFF
>.|TRBJ2-3|TRBV20-1|few
TGCAGTGCTAGAGATACGCTAGAACAAGGGGATACGCAGTATTTT
CSARDTLEQGDTQYF
>TRBD2|TRBJ2-3|TRBV5-1|.
TGCGCCAGCAGCTCCCGGGCTAGCGGGGGCACAGATACGCAGTATTTT
CASSSRASGGTDTQYF
>TRBD1|TRBJ2-3|TRBV5-6|.
TGTGCCAGCAGCTGGAACAGGGGGCTCAGCACAGATACGCAGTATTTT
CASSWNRGLSTDTQYF
>.|TRBJ1-4|TRBV6-6|.
TGTGCCAGCAGTTACTCGAGGGACGCCGGGGCGTGGGAAAAACTGTTTTTT
CASSYSRDAGAWEKLFF
>TRBD1|TRBJ1-3|TRBV6-5|.
TGTGCCAGCAGTTACTCCGGGACAGGGGGGTCAAGAAACACCATATATTTT
CASSYSGTGGSRNTIYF
>TRBD1|TRBJ1-1|TRBV12-3/TRBV12-4|.
TGTGCCAGCACCTCCGGGACAGGGAGTTGGACTGAAGCTTTCTTT
CASTSGTGSWTEAFF
>TRBD2|TRBJ2-3|TRBV20-1|few
TGCAGTGCTAGGGCTAGCGGGGGGACTAGCACAGATACGCAGTATTTT
CSARASGGTSTDTQYF
>.|TRBJ2-1|TRBV12-3/TRBV12-4|many
TGTGCCAGCAGTTTAACCAGCGGGGAGCAGTTCTTC
CASSLTSGEQFF
>.|TRBJ2-7|TRBV18|.
TGTGCCAGCTCACCCGGTCCGTTCCCGGAGCAGTACTTC
CASSPGPFPEQYF
>.|TRBJ2-1|TRBV5-1|few
TGCGCCAGCAGCGAGACGGGGAGCCCCTACAATGAGCAGTTCTTC
CASSETGSPYNEQFF
>.|TRBJ1-2|TRBV20-1|.
TGCAGTGCTAGAAAAAAGGAGTCCTATGGCTACACCTTC
CSARKKESYGYTF
>.|TRBJ2-7|TRBV7-8|once
TGTGCCAGCAGCTTAATCGCGGGGCCCCTCTCCTACGAGCAGTACTTC
CASSLIAGPLSYEQYF
>.|TRBJ2-7|TRBV7-6|few
TGTGCCAGCAGCTTAGCCCCTCCTGCATACAATGAGCAGTACTTC
CASSLAPPAYNEQYF
>.|TRBJ1-4|TRBV25-1|.
TGTGCCAGCAGTGAATCAAGTGGAGGGGAGGAAGCCTATTATGAAAAACTGTTTTTT
CASSESSGGEEAYYEKLFF
>TRBD1|TRBJ1-1|TRBV10-3|.
TGTGCCATCAGTGGCCACAGGGGGGGTGAAGCTTTCTTT
CAISGHRGGEAFF
>.|TRBJ2-4|TRBV20-1|.
TGCAGTGCTAGGGCCAGCATGAGGGCCAAAAACATTCAGTACTTC
CSARASMRAKNIQYF
>.|TRBJ2-1|TRBV20-1|.
TGCAGTGCTAGAGATCAAGGGAATGAGCAGTTCTTC
CSARDQGNEQFF
>.|TRBJ2-1|TRBV24-1|few
TGTGCCACCAGTTTTGGAGGGGGGGGTGAGCAGTTCTTC
CATSFGGGGEQFF